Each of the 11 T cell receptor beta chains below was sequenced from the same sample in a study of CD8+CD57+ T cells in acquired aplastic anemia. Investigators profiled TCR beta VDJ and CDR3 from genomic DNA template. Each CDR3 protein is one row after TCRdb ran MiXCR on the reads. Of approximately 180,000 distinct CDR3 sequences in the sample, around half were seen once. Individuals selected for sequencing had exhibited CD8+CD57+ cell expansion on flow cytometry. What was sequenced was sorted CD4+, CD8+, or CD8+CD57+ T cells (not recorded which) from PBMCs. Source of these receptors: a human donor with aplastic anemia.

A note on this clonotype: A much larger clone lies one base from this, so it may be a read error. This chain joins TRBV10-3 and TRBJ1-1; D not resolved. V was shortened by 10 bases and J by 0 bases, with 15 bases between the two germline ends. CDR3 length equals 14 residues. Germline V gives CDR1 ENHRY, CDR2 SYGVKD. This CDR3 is CASSPATLNTEAFF. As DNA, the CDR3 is TGTGCCAGCAGCCCCGCGACATTGAACACTGAAGCTTTCTTT.

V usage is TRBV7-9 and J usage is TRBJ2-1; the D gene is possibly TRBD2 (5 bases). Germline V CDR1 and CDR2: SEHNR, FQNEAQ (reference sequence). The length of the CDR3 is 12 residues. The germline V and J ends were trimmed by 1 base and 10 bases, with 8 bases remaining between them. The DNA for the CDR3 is TGTGCCAGCAGCTTAGTTGGCGGGGAGCAGTTCTTC. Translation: CASSLVGGEQFF.

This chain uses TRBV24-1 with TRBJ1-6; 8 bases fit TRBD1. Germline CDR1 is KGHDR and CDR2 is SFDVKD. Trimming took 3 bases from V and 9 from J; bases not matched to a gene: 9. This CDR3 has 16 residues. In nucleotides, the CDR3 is TGTGCCACCAGTGATGCTGGACAGGGAAAGAGTTCACCCCTCCACTTT. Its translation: CATSDAGQGKSSPLHF.

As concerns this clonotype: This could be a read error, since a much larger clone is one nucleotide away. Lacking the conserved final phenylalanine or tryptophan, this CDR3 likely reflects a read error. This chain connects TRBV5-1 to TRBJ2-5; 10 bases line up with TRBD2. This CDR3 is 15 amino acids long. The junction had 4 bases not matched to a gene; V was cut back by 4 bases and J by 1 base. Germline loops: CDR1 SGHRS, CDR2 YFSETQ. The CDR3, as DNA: TGCGCCAGCAGCGGGGGACTAGCGATCCAAGAGACCCAGTACCTC. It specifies CASSGGLAIQETQYL.

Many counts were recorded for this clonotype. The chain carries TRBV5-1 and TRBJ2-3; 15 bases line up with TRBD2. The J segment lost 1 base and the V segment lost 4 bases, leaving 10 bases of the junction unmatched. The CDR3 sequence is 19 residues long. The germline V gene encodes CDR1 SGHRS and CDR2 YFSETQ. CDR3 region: CASSTGTSGGRWGTDTQYF. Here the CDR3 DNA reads TGCGCCAGCAGCACCGGGACTAGCGGGGGGAGGTGGGGCACAGATACGCAGTATTTT.

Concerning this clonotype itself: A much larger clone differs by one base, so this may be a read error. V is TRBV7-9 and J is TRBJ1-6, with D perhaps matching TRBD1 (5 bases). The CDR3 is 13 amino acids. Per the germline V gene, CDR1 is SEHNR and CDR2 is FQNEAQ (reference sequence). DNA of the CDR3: TGTGCCAGTGCGGGACTGCCTAATACACCCCTCCACTTT. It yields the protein CASAGLPNTPLHF.

CDR3 loop: CASRSSTTGNQPQHF. The CDR3 nucleotides read TGTGCCAGCAGAAGCAGTACGACGGGCAATCAGCCCCAGCATTTT. The V gene is TRBV27, the J gene TRBJ1-5; D unclear. CDR1 MNHEY and CDR2 SMNVEV come from the germline V gene (reference sequence). The length of the CDR3 is 15 residues. With 6 bases removed from V and 2 bases from J, the gap between germline ends came to 14 bases.

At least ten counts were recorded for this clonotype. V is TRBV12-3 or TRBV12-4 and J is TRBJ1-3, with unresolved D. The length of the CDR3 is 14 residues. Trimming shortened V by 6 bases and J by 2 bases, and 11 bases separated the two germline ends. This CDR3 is CASSLGLPGNTIYF. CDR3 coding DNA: TGTGCCAGCAGCCTGGGCCTCCCTGGAAACACCATATATTTT.

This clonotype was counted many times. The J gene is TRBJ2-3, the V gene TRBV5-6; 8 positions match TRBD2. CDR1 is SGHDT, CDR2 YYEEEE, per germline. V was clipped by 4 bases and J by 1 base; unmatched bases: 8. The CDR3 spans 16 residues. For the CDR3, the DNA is TGTGCCAGCAGCACCCTGCGGGGGGCCCGCACAGATACGCAGTATTTT. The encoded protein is CASSTLRGARTDTQYF.

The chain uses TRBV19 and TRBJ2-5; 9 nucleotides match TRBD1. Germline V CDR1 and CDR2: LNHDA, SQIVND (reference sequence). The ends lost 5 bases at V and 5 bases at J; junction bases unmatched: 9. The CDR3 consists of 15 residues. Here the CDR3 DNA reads TGTGCCAGTAGTGCGCCGGACAGGGGAGTCGAGACCCAGTACTTC. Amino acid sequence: CASSAPDRGVETQYF.

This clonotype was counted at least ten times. As DNA, the CDR3 is TGTGCCAGCACCTATGGACGTCGCCAAGAGACCCAGTACTTC. This encodes CASTYGRRQETQYF. The chain joins TRBV28 to TRBJ2-5; no clear D gene. The germline V gene encodes CDR1 MDHEN and CDR2 SYDVKM. The V end lost 7 bases, the J end lost 1 base, and 13 bases lay between the germline ends. The CDR3 contains 14 residues.